This is a list of T cell receptor delta chains from one sample in a study of delta chains in infants with herpesvirus infections. TCRdb processed the RT-PCR reads again with the CATT caller. The repertoire has 1,300 to 1,500 delta-chain clones, 20% to 25% of them found once; the top ten carry about 21%. Sequences were derived from peripheral blood, sampled at time point 2 of longitudinal follow-up. Receptors originate from a human donor who was a Ugandan infant, either HIV-exposed or HIV-unexposed (not recorded which). Both conserved end residues are part of each CDR3. The D gene is left open where the match is weak. Only part of the rows carry a size: once, few, many, or a class if the clone is expanded.

V gene,J gene,D gene,clone size,CDR3 protein,CDR3 DNA
TRDV1,TRDJ1,TRDD3,medium-sized,CALGLPSFPTGGPYPQYTDKLIF,TGTGCTCTTGGACTACCAAGCTTTCCTACTGGGGGACCGTACCCTCAGTACACCGATAAACTCATCTTT
TRDV1,TRDJ1,TRDD3,-,CALGGILPCLPPTGGSYGAVGYTDKLIF,TGTGCTCTTGGTGGGATCCTTCCGTGCCTGCCCCCGACTGGGGGATCCTATGGGGCGGTAGGGTACACCGATAAACTCATCTTT
TRDV1,TRDJ1,TRDD3,medium-sized,CALGELIHLLGDYYTDKLIF,TGTGCTCTTGGGGAACTTATCCATCTACTGGGGGACTACTACACCGATAAACTCATCTTT
TRDV1,TRDJ1,TRDD3,few,CALGELPLGYVPPYWGLRYTDKLIF,TGTGCTCTTGGGGAACTCCCTCTCGGGTACGTTCCCCCCTACTGGGGTTTACGGTACACCGATAAACTCATCTTT
TRDV1,TRDJ1,TRDD3,few,CALKAAVLGGDYTDKLIF,TGTGCTCTCAAGGCCGCCGTACTGGGGGGGGATTACACCGATAAACTCATCTTT
TRDV2,TRDJ3,-,large,CACDTWDTRQMFF,TGTGCCTGTGACACCTGGGACACCCGACAGATGTTTTTC
TRDV1,TRDJ1,-,large,CALGEPALQIRSDKLIF,TGTGCTCTTGGGGAACCGGCGCTCCAGATAAGATCCGATAAACTCATCTTT
TRAV38-2/DV8,TRDJ1,TRDD3,large,CAYFPPPNFTGGYTDKLIF,TGTGCTTATTTCCCCCCCCCGAACTTCACTGGGGGATACACCGATAAACTCATCTTT
TRDV1,TRDJ1,TRDD3,medium-sized,CALGAYRGGIVSYTDKLIF,TGTGCTCTTGGGGCCTACCGGGGGGGGATTGTCTCGTACACCGATAAACTCATCTTT
TRDV1,TRDJ1,-,medium-sized,CALGAQSYRTPGKLIF,TGTGCTCTTGGGGCCCAATCTTACCGCACGCCCGGCAAACTCATCTTT
TRDV1,TRDJ1,TRDD3,-,CALGEILDWGIPYTDKLIF,TGTGCTCTTGGGGAAATCCTAGACTGGGGGATACCGTACACCGATAAACTCATCTTT
TRDV1,TRDJ1,-,-,CALGELVPNKLIF,TGTGCTCTTGGGGAATTAGTTCCTAATAAACTCATCTTT
TRDV1,TRDJ1,-,medium-sized,CALGGHLPDKLIF,TGTGCTCTTGGGGGCCACCTTCCCGATAAACTCATCTTT
TRDV1,TRDJ1,TRDD3,large,CALGHPVPSYWGIDTDKLIF,TGTGCTCTTGGGCACCCAGTTCCATCGTACTGGGGGATCGACACCGATAAACTCATCTTT
TRDV1,TRDJ1,-,medium-sized,CALGEQKRQIRTRLKLIF,TGTGCTCTTGGGGAACAAAAGCGCCAGATACGCACGAGATTAAAACTCATCTTT
TRDV1,TRDJ1,-,-,CALGEVAFFWNVHKCCDTDKLIF,TGTGCTCTTGGGGAAGTAGCCTTCTTTTGGAACGTCCACAAGTGCTGTGACACCGATAAACTCATCTTT
TRDV1,TRDJ1,-,-,CALGEDLGSYTDKLIF,TGTGCTCTTGGGGAAGATCTGGGGTCGTACACCGATAAACTCATCTTT
TRDV1,TRDJ1,TRDD2,medium-sized,CALGEPRPSYGWARYTDKLIF,TGTGCTCTTGGGGAACCAAGGCCTTCCTACGGCTGGGCCCGGTACACCGATAAACTCATCTTT
TRDV1,TRDJ1,TRDD3,-,CALGELLTLLTPPWGYERDKLIF,TGTGCTCTTGGGGAACTACTAACCCTACTTACCCCTCCTTGGGGATACGAAAGGGATAAACTCATCTTT
TRDV1,TRDJ1,-,few,CALGEGLSYFPGVYTDKLIF,TGTGCTCTTGGGGAAGGGTTATCCTACTTCCCTGGGGTGTACACCGATAAACTCATCTTT
TRDV1,TRDJ1,TRDD3,-,CALGELKTPYYWGTNTDKLIF,TGTGCTCTTGGGGAACTTAAAACCCCTTACTACTGGGGGACAAACACCGATAAACTCATCTTT
TRDV3,TRDJ1,-,-,CAFLFLTPASWPHTDKLIF,TGTGCCTTCCTGTTCCTGACCCCGGCCTCTTGGCCCCACACCGATAAACTCATCTTT
TRDV1,TRDJ1,TRDD3,-,CALGELAGRGYRHTGGSFTDKLIF,TGTGCTCTTGGGGAATTGGCGGGTCGTGGCTACCGTCATACTGGGGGATCATTCACCGATAAACTCATCTTT
TRDV1,TRDJ1,TRDD3,-,CALGELRPGIRNTDKLIF,TGTGCTCTTGGGGAACTTCGACCGGGGATACGTAACACCGATAAACTCATCTTT
TRDV1,TRDJ1,TRDD3,medium-sized,CALSSSLLGDPILDTDKLIF,TGTGCTCTTTCCTCTTCGCTCCTGGGGGACCCAATTTTAGACACCGATAAACTCATCTTT
TRDV1,TRDJ1,TRDD2,medium-sized,CALGPSCSEDTDKLIF,TGTGCTCTTGGGCCTTCCTGTTCGGAGGACACCGATAAACTCATCTTT
TRDV1,TRDJ1,TRDD3,large,CALGELLPSWYWGTFAKLIF,TGTGCTCTTGGGGAACTTCTCCCGTCCTGGTACTGGGGGACCTTCGCTAAACTCATCTTT
TRDV1,TRDJ1,TRDD3,medium-sized,CALGEILPYWGIRGYTDKLIF,TGTGCTCTTGGGGAGATCTTACCTTACTGGGGGATACGGGGGTACACCGATAAACTCATCTTT
TRDV3,TRDJ1,TRDD3,large,CAFVLYWGITGYTDKLIF,TGTGCCTTCGTGCTTTACTGGGGGATAACAGGCTACACCGATAAACTCATCTTT
TRDV1,TRDJ1,TRDD3,few,CALAGLVVLGDNYGNTDKLIF,TGTGCTCTTGCGGGATTGGTTGTACTGGGGGACAACTACGGGAACACCGATAAACTCATCTTT
TRDV3,TRDJ1,TRDD3,-,CAFFLTLGDTRGTDKLIF,TGTGCCTTTTTCCTTACACTGGGGGATACCAGGGGGACCGATAAACTCATCTTT
TRDV1,TRDJ1,TRDD3,medium-sized,CALGLPSKSGGRLYTDKLIF,TGTGCTCTTGGGTTGCCTTCTAAATCTGGGGGCCGTCTTTACACCGATAAACTCATCTTT
TRDV1,TRDJ1,-,medium-sized,CALGERSPPVLRGHGFKLIF,TGTGCTCTTGGGGAACGATCACCTCCAGTTTTGAGGGGACACGGATTTAAACTCATCTTT
TRDV1,TRDJ1,-,few,CALGEAGDTDKLIF,TGTGCTCTTGGGGAAGCGGGGGACACCGATAAACTCATCTTT
TRDV1,TRDJ1,-,medium-sized,CALGVKAEDKLIF,TGTGCTCTTGGGGTCAAAGCGGAGGATAAACTCATCTTT
TRDV1,TRDJ1,-,-,CALKVTRGEIVIRTHPYTDKLIF,TGTGCTCTTAAGGTAACCCGGGGAGAAATTGTGATACGTACCCACCCTTACACCGATAAACTCATCTTT
TRDV1,TRDJ1,TRDD3,large,CALGELPPYESYWGMGVTDKLIF,TGTGCTCTTGGGGAACTCCCACCATACGAATCGTACTGGGGGATGGGGGTGACCGATAAACTCATCTTT
TRDV1,TRDJ3,TRDD3,few,CALGDPTGGQTLTWDTRQMFF,TGTGCTCTTGGGGACCCTACTGGGGGACAAACCCTAACCTGGGACACCCGACAGATGTTTTTC
TRDV1,TRDJ1,TRDD3,medium-sized,CALGELYWGVPRDKLIF,TGTGCTCTTGGGGAGCTATACTGGGGGGTACCCAGGGATAAACTCATCTTT
TRDV1,TRDJ1,TRDD3,few,CALGIPLGDWADKLIF,TGTGCTCTTGGGATCCCGCTGGGGGATTGGGCCGATAAACTCATCTTT
TRDV1,TRDJ1,TRDD3,-,CALGELGLGDTLCDKLIF,TGTGCTCTTGGGGAACTCGGCCTGGGGGATACGCTCTGCGATAAACTCATCTTT
TRDV1,TRDJ1,-,-,CALGEFQFRSRNGLGRTDKLIF,TGTGCTCTTGGGGAATTCCAATTCCGGAGCCGGAACGGTTTGGGACGGACCGATAAACTCATCTTT
TRDV1,TRDJ2,TRDD3,-,CALGANSRQDFPCTGGETAQLFF,TGTGCTCTTGGGGCAAACTCGCGTCAGGACTTTCCCTGTACTGGGGGAGAGACAGCACAACTCTTCTTT
TRDV1,TRDJ1,TRDD3,-,CALGEHPLSYNPLFTGGCHTDKLIF,TGTGCTCTTGGGGAACATCCCCTTTCCTACAATCCCCTCTTTACTGGGGGATGCCACACCGATAAACTCATCTTT
TRDV1,TRDJ1,-,few,CALGELVPSCGHTDKLIF,TGTGCTCTTGGGGAATTAGTACCCTCCTGTGGACACACCGATAAACTCATCTTT
TRDV1,TRDJ1,TRDD3,-,CALGEKGSWGIPKQRGTDKLIF,TGTGCTCTTGGGGAAAAGGGGTCCTGGGGGATCCCCAAACAGAGGGGCACCGATAAACTCATCTTT
TRDV1,TRDJ1,TRDD2,-,CALGEPPSFSPPTRYTDKLIF,TGTGCTCTTGGGGAACCCCCTTCCTTCAGTCCCCCAACCCGGTACACCGATAAACTCATCTTT
TRDV1,TRDJ3,-,large,CALGEPPNQDSWDTRQMFF,TGTGCTCTTGGGGAACCTCCCAATCAGGATTCTTGGGACACCCGACAGATGTTTTTC
TRDV1,TRDJ1,TRDD3,-,CALGEPTPFWGIKTDKLIF,TGTGCTCTTGGGGAACCAACCCCTTTCTGGGGGATAAAGACCGATAAACTCATCTTT
TRDV3,TRDJ1,TRDD3,medium-sized,CAFLMGDTTRGKGTDKLIF,TGTGCCTTTCTCATGGGGGATACGACTAGGGGCAAGGGGACCGATAAACTCATCTTT
TRDV1,TRDJ1,-,-,CALGELAHLPRGYHTDKLIF,TGTGCTCTTGGGGAACTGGCTCACCTTCCTCGGGGATACCACACCGATAAACTCATCTTT
TRDV1,TRDJ1,TRDD3,large,CALGELPWSTSPWGIRGSDKLIF,TGTGCTCTTGGGGAACTCCCCTGGTCCACTTCCCCTTGGGGGATACGCGGGTCCGATAAACTCATCTTT
TRDV1,TRDJ1,-,few,CALGGARILVPRSDKLIF,TGTGCTCTTGGGGGGGCCCGGATCTTAGTCCCAAGGAGCGATAAACTCATCTTT
TRDV1,TRDJ1,TRDD3,-,CALGEPFVWGGIPPSTDKLIF,TGTGCTCTTGGGGAACCCTTTGTATGGGGGGGGATACCCCCTAGCACCGATAAACTCATCTTT
TRDV1,TRDJ1,TRDD3,few,CALGEGYGLRSWGIADKLIF,TGTGCTCTTGGGGAAGGCTATGGCCTTCGCAGCTGGGGGATTGCCGATAAACTCATCTTT